This is a list of T cell receptor beta chains from one sample in a study of identical twins. TCRdb reprocessed the 5' RACE reads via MiXCR and lists one record per CDR3 protein. The table includes 550,000 to 700,000 distinct CDR3 sequences, approximately 22% detected once. The same sample was also studied in work on T cells expressing NK-cell markers.

Sequenced material: PBMCs. These TCRs come from a woman younger than 30 in good health. The CDR3 runs from the conserved cysteine through the conserved F or W. D genes are given only for firm matches. Not all rows give a size; the values are once, few, many and, for expanded clones, a class.

D gene: -
J gene: TRBJ1-4
V gene: TRBV5-6
clone size: -
CDR3 DNA: TGTGCCAGCAGCCGGGACCTGAAGGATGAAAAACTGTTTTTT
CDR3 protein: CASSRDLKDEKLFF

D gene: TRBD1
J gene: TRBJ1-3
V gene: TRBV29-1
clone size: few
CDR3 DNA: TGCAGCGTCTTCGGGACAGACCTTCAAGGAAACACCATATATTTT
CDR3 protein: CSVFGTDLQGNTIYF

D gene: -
J gene: TRBJ2-7
V gene: TRBV5-5
clone size: few
CDR3 DNA: TGTGCCAGCAGCCTGGACGGCGTAGGGTCCGAGCAGTACTTC
CDR3 protein: CASSLDGVGSEQYF

D gene: -
J gene: TRBJ2-3
V gene: TRBV9
clone size: many
CDR3 DNA: TGTGCCAGCAGCTCCGGACAGAACACAGATACGCAGTATTTT
CDR3 protein: CASSSGQNTDTQYF

D gene: -
J gene: TRBJ2-2
V gene: TRBV7-2
clone size: -
CDR3 DNA: TGTGCCAGCATACCGGGACGCAACACCGGGGAGCTGTTTTTT
CDR3 protein: CASIPGRNTGELFF

D gene: TRBD2
J gene: TRBJ2-1
V gene: TRBV29-1
clone size: many
CDR3 DNA: TGCAGCGTGGGGGGGACTAGCCCCCCGTTCTTC
CDR3 protein: CSVGGTSPPFF

D gene: -
J gene: TRBJ2-7
V gene: TRBV4-3
clone size: -
CDR3 DNA: TGCGCCAGCAGCCAAGATGTGACTGCAGACGAGCAGTACTTC
CDR3 protein: CASSQDVTADEQYF

D gene: -
J gene: TRBJ2-3
V gene: TRBV12-3/TRBV12-4
clone size: few
CDR3 DNA: TGTGCCAGCAGCCGGGACCCAGGGGGGGATACGCAGTATTTT
CDR3 protein: CASSRDPGGDTQYF

D gene: -
J gene: TRBJ2-3
V gene: TRBV4-3
clone size: -
CDR3 DNA: TGCGCCAGCAGCCAAGATGAACTTTACACAGATACGCAGTATTTT
CDR3 protein: CASSQDELYTDTQYF

D gene: TRBD2
J gene: TRBJ2-1
V gene: TRBV10-3
clone size: -
CDR3 DNA: TGTGCCATCCTAGCGGGGGGGACTAGCAATGAGCAGTTCTTC
CDR3 protein: CAILAGGTSNEQFF

D gene: -
J gene: TRBJ2-5
V gene: TRBV5-1
clone size: -
CDR3 DNA: TGCGCCAGCAGCTTGCTACCCGTTGGGGAGACCCAGTACTTC
CDR3 protein: CASSLLPVGETQYF

D gene: -
J gene: TRBJ2-2
V gene: TRBV5-5
clone size: -
CDR3 DNA: TGTGCCAGCTACCCCCAGGGTTCCGGGGAGCTGTTTTTT
CDR3 protein: CASYPQGSGELFF

D gene: -
J gene: TRBJ2-5
V gene: TRBV18
clone size: -
CDR3 DNA: TGTGCCAGCTCATCGGACAGTCAAGAGACCCAGTACTTC
CDR3 protein: CASSSDSQETQYF

D gene: -
J gene: TRBJ2-6
V gene: TRBV5-1
clone size: -
CDR3 DNA: TGCGCCAGCAGCTTGGTTGCAGCTGGGGCCAACGTCCTGACTTTC
CDR3 protein: CASSLVAAGANVLTF

D gene: TRBD2
J gene: TRBJ2-3
V gene: TRBV15
clone size: -
CDR3 DNA: TGTGCCACCAGCCAACTAGCGAGGGTCACAGATACGCAGTATTTT
CDR3 protein: CATSQLARVTDTQYF

D gene: -
J gene: TRBJ2-5
V gene: TRBV20-1
clone size: -
CDR3 DNA: TGCAGTGCTAGGACAGCCGGGGAGACCCAGTACTTC
CDR3 protein: CSARTAGETQYF

D gene: -
J gene: TRBJ2-3
V gene: TRBV20-1
clone size: -
CDR3 DNA: TGCAGTGCCCTAAGAGGACCCGGCACACATACGCAGTATTTT
CDR3 protein: CSALRGPGTHTQYF

D gene: TRBD2
J gene: TRBJ2-2
V gene: TRBV20-1
clone size: few
CDR3 DNA: TGCAGTGCCCCCCCAGCGGGAGTGACCGGGGAGCTGTTTTTT
CDR3 protein: CSAPPAGVTGELFF

D gene: TRBD1
J gene: TRBJ2-1
V gene: TRBV29-1
clone size: -
CDR3 DNA: TGCAGCGTTTCCGGGACAGGGCCCCCGAGGCCTCTTTACAATGAGCAGTTCTTC
CDR3 protein: CSVSGTGPPRPLYNEQFF

D gene: -
J gene: TRBJ2-2
V gene: TRBV12-3/TRBV12-4
clone size: -
CDR3 DNA: TGTGCCAGCAGTTCGACCCTTCGGTTCGCCGGGGAGCTGTTTTTT
CDR3 protein: CASSSTLRFAGELFF

D gene: TRBD1
J gene: TRBJ1-4
V gene: TRBV10-2
clone size: few
CDR3 DNA: TGCGCCAGCACCCGTCAGGGGGCGGGAGAAAAACTGTTTTTT
CDR3 protein: CASTRQGAGEKLFF

D gene: TRBD2
J gene: TRBJ2-5
V gene: TRBV12-3/TRBV12-4
clone size: -
CDR3 DNA: TGTGCCAGCAGTAATAGCGGGGGGCTACAAGAGACCCAGTACTTC
CDR3 protein: CASSNSGGLQETQYF

D gene: TRBD2
J gene: TRBJ2-7
V gene: TRBV6-1
clone size: few
CDR3 DNA: TGTGCCAGCAGGGCTGCCGGGACTAGCTCCTACGAGCAGTACTTC
CDR3 protein: CASRAAGTSSYEQYF

D gene: -
J gene: TRBJ1-1
V gene: TRBV6-5
clone size: many
CDR3 DNA: TGTGCCAGCAGTTACCAAAACACCGGGCGGAACACTGAAGCTTTCTTT
CDR3 protein: CASSYQNTGRNTEAFF

D gene: TRBD2
J gene: TRBJ2-3
V gene: TRBV2
clone size: -
CDR3 DNA: TGTGCCAGCAACGGGGGGTTTGGAGATACGCAGTATTTT
CDR3 protein: CASNGGFGDTQYF

D gene: TRBD2
J gene: TRBJ2-1
V gene: TRBV20-1
clone size: many
CDR3 DNA: TGCAGTGCTAGGAAGACTAGCTATCGCTCCTACAATGAGCAGTTCTTC
CDR3 protein: CSARKTSYRSYNEQFF

D gene: -
J gene: TRBJ1-5
V gene: TRBV12-5
clone size: -
CDR3 DNA: TGTGCTAGTGGCCCGAATAGCAATCAGCCCCAGCATTTT
CDR3 protein: CASGPNSNQPQHF

D gene: -
J gene: TRBJ2-2
V gene: TRBV4-3
clone size: few
CDR3 DNA: TGCGCCAGCAGCCAAGAACCGAAGTCCGGGGAGCTGTTTTTT
CDR3 protein: CASSQEPKSGELFF

D gene: TRBD2
J gene: TRBJ2-1
V gene: TRBV24-1
clone size: few
CDR3 DNA: TGTGCCACCAGTGATTTGGCTAGCGGGGGCGGGAATGAGCAGTTCTTC
CDR3 protein: CATSDLASGGGNEQFF

D gene: -
J gene: TRBJ1-2
V gene: TRBV12-3/TRBV12-4
clone size: many
CDR3 DNA: TGTGCCAGCAGTTTAGCGCTGGGGAACTATGGCTACACCTTC
CDR3 protein: CASSLALGNYGYTF

D gene: TRBD2
J gene: TRBJ2-3
V gene: TRBV10-3
clone size: few
CDR3 DNA: TGTGCCATCAGTGGCCCTGGACTAGCGGGAACAGATACGCAGTATTTT
CDR3 protein: CAISGPGLAGTDTQYF

D gene: -
J gene: TRBJ1-1
V gene: TRBV7-9
clone size: few
CDR3 DNA: TGTGCCAGCAGTCAAACGGCAGGGAAAACTGAAGCTTTCTTT
CDR3 protein: CASSQTAGKTEAFF

D gene: -
J gene: TRBJ2-7
V gene: TRBV7-9
clone size: many
CDR3 DNA: TGTGCCAGCAGCCAGGTGGCGGGCCTCTCCTACGAGCAGTACTTC
CDR3 protein: CASSQVAGLSYEQYF

D gene: -
J gene: TRBJ2-3
V gene: TRBV29-1
clone size: -
CDR3 DNA: TGCAGCGTTGAATTGGCAGGATGGGGTGTGGATACGCAGTATTTT
CDR3 protein: CSVELAGWGVDTQYF

D gene: TRBD1
J gene: TRBJ2-3
V gene: TRBV6-1
clone size: few
CDR3 DNA: TGTGCCAGCCGCAGGGGGAATGTTGCAGATACGCAGTATTTT
CDR3 protein: CASRRGNVADTQYF

D gene: -
J gene: TRBJ2-6
V gene: TRBV6-1
clone size: -
CDR3 DNA: TGTGCCAGCACCCTCAACCCATCCGGGGCCAACGTCCTGACTTTC
CDR3 protein: CASTLNPSGANVLTF

D gene: -
J gene: TRBJ2-7
V gene: TRBV29-1
clone size: few
CDR3 DNA: TGCAGCGTTGAACCCCCCACAGGGGAGCAGTACTTC
CDR3 protein: CSVEPPTGEQYF

D gene: -
J gene: TRBJ1-2
V gene: TRBV29-1
clone size: -
CDR3 DNA: TGCAGCGTTTCGGGATCAGCATACTATGGCTACACCTTC
CDR3 protein: CSVSGSAYYGYTF

D gene: TRBD2
J gene: TRBJ2-3
V gene: TRBV7-2
clone size: -
CDR3 DNA: TGTGCCAGCAGCTCCCTCTCGACGGGGGGACTTTCAGATACGCAGTATTTT
CDR3 protein: CASSSLSTGGLSDTQYF

D gene: -
J gene: TRBJ2-3
V gene: TRBV20-1
clone size: few
CDR3 DNA: TGCAGTGCCCACCCACAGGGAAAAATCACAGATACGCAGTATTTT
CDR3 protein: CSAHPQGKITDTQYF

D gene: -
J gene: TRBJ2-3
V gene: TRBV12-3/TRBV12-4
clone size: few
CDR3 DNA: TGTGCCAGCAGGGGGGGGGCGGTAGATACGCAGTATTTT
CDR3 protein: CASRGGAVDTQYF

D gene: -
J gene: TRBJ1-5
V gene: TRBV6-1
clone size: many
CDR3 DNA: TGTGCCAGCAGCCGTAGTTTCCAGGGGCCTAGCAATCAGCCCCAGCATTTT
CDR3 protein: CASSRSFQGPSNQPQHF

D gene: -
J gene: TRBJ1-1
V gene: TRBV12-5
clone size: few
CDR3 DNA: TGTGCTAGTGGTTTGGTCTCGGGGAGGACGGCTGAAGCTTTCTTT
CDR3 protein: CASGLVSGRTAEAFF

D gene: TRBD2
J gene: TRBJ2-3
V gene: TRBV5-4
clone size: -
CDR3 DNA: TGTGCCAGCAGCTTGGAAACCGGGGGGGGGACAGATACGCAGTATTTT
CDR3 protein: CASSLETGGGTDTQYF

D gene: -
J gene: TRBJ2-7
V gene: TRBV12-3/TRBV12-4
clone size: few
CDR3 DNA: TGTGCCAGCAGGGCGAGTATCGACGAGCAGTACTTC
CDR3 protein: CASRASIDEQYF

D gene: TRBD1
J gene: TRBJ1-6
V gene: TRBV12-5
clone size: -
CDR3 DNA: TGTGCTAGTGGCCTCTGGGACAGGGGTAATTCACCCCTCCACTTT
CDR3 protein: CASGLWDRGNSPLHF

D gene: -
J gene: TRBJ2-1
V gene: TRBV6-5
clone size: -
CDR3 DNA: TGTGCCAGCAGTTACTCGACTATGGGCTCCTACAATGAGCAGTTCTTC
CDR3 protein: CASSYSTMGSYNEQFF

D gene: -
J gene: TRBJ1-1
V gene: TRBV7-9
clone size: -
CDR3 DNA: TGTGCCAGCAGCCATGGAAGGGGGGGTACTGAAGCTTTCTTT
CDR3 protein: CASSHGRGGTEAFF

D gene: TRBD1
J gene: TRBJ2-1
V gene: TRBV10-3
clone size: many
CDR3 DNA: TGTGCCATCACCCCCGGACAGGGGATGGGGCATGAGCAGTTCTTC
CDR3 protein: CAITPGQGMGHEQFF

D gene: -
J gene: TRBJ1-1
V gene: TRBV29-1
clone size: few
CDR3 DNA: TGCAGCGGGCGTTTGGAGGGGGGGACTGAAGCTTTCTTT
CDR3 protein: CSGRLEGGTEAFF

D gene: TRBD2
J gene: TRBJ2-7
V gene: TRBV12-3/TRBV12-4
clone size: few
CDR3 DNA: TGTGCCAGCAGTTTAATTAAAGGCGGGAGCGGCGACGAGCAGTACTTC
CDR3 protein: CASSLIKGGSGDEQYF